A selection of T cell receptor beta chains follows, all from one sample in a study of shared clonotypes between healthy human individuals. Clones were sequenced by immunoSEQ multiplex PCR, and TCRdb holds only the in-frame ones, with some missing. The data show more than 2 million clones, with about 95% seen just once and about 0.13% held by the top ten. Sequencing input: naive CD4+ T cells sorted from blood. The receptors come from a man younger than 35 in good health. Both conserved end residues are part of each CDR3. The D gene is left open where the match is weak.

V,D,J,length,CDR3
TRBV5-6,TRBD2,TRBJ2-7,14,CASSLSGGSYEQYF
TRBV7-2,-,TRBJ2-2,13,CASSPRNTGELFF
TRBV7-6,TRBD1,TRBJ2-1,16,CASSVGQPYAYNEQFF
TRBV28,TRBD1,TRBJ1-1,13,CACDLQGGTEAFF
TRBV18,TRBD2,TRBJ2-1,20,CASSPSPGQGTSGRIYEQFF
TRBV11-2,TRBD2,TRBJ2-7,15,CASSTPGLASYEQYF
TRBV7-3,-,TRBJ2-4,16,CASSSTGNLAKNIQYF
TRBV11-2,-,TRBJ1-3,18,CASSPRGGGTNSGNTIYF
TRBV30,TRBD1,TRBJ1-3,13,CAWSRQGGNTIYF
TRBV2,-,TRBJ2-7,15,CASRQTASPLGEQYF